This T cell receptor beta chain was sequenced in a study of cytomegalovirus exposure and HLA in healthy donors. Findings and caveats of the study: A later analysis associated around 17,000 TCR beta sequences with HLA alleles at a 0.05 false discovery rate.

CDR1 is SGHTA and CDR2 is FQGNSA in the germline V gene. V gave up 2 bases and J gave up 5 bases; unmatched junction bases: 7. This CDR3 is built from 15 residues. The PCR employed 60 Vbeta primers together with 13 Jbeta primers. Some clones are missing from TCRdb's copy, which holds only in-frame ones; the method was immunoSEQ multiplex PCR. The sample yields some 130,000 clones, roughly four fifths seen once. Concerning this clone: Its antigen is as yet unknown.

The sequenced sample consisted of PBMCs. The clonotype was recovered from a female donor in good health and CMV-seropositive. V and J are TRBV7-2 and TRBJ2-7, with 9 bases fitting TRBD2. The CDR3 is CASSLNRGRGHEQYF. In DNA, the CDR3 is TGTGCCAGCAGCTTAAATCGCGGGAGGGGCCACGAGCAGTACTTC.